The 6 T cell receptor beta chains listed next were all sequenced from one sample in a study of cytotoxic CD8 clonotypes in ibrutinib-treated CLL. The protocol was immunoSEQ multiplex PCR, while the TCRdb copy is restricted to in-frame clones and leaves out a portion. The sample has 120,000 to 150,000 clones; about 80% are singletons. The sample here was PBMCs, taken after 12 months of ibrutinib treatment. The receptors originated from a human donor with chronic lymphocytic leukemia.

This clone was seen a handful of times. The chain links TRBV9 to TRBJ2-7; 10 bases are a match to TRBD1. This CDR3 spans 15 amino acids. Germline trimming cut 3 bases from V and 5 bases from J; bases unmatched to any gene: 8. Germline assignment: CDR1 SGDLS and CDR2 YYNGEE. The CDR3 nucleotides read TGTGCCAGCAGCGAGACTTCCGGGACAGGGGACGAGCAGTACTTC. Translating gives CASSETSGTGDEQYF.

The rearrangement links TRBV7-9 to TRBJ1-4; D not certain. The CDR3 spans 13 residues. Trimming took off 5 bases at V and 3 bases at J, with 7 bases between the two ends. The germline gives CDR1 SEHNR, CDR2 FQNEAQ (reference sequence). CDR3 in amino acids: CASSRDPNEKLFF. The CDR3 DNA sequence: TGTGCCAGCAGCAGGGATCCTAATGAAAAACTGTTTTTT. Combining the CDR3 with reference TRBV7-9 and TRBJ1-4 gives the whole variable domain DTGVSQNPRHKITKRGQNVTFRCDPISEHNRLYWYRQTLGQGPEFLTYFQNEAQLEKSRLLSDRFSAERPKGSFSTLEIQRTEQGDSAMYLCASSRDPNEKLFFGSGTQLSVL.

The chain combines TRBV18 with TRBJ1-1, with D unresolved. The V end lost 8 bases, the J end lost 4 bases, and 17 bases lay between the germline ends. Germline V lookup: CDR1 KGHSH, CDR2 LQKENI. CDR3 size: 14 residues. DNA for the CDR3: TGTGCCAGCACCACAGCACGGGGAGGCACTGAAGCTTTCTTT. Translation gives CASTTARGGTEAFF. Complete variable domain (other parts from reference TRBV18 and TRBJ1-1): NAGVMQNPRHLVRRRGQEARLRCSPMKGHSHVYWYRQLPEEGLKFMVYLQKENIIDESGMPKERFSAEFPKEGPSILRIQQVVRGDSAAYFCASTTARGGTEAFFGQGTRLTVV.

The V and J genes are TRBV7-2 and TRBJ1-5; no firm D call. Germline values: CDR1 SGHTA, CDR2 FQGNSA. The CDR3 is 14 residues long. V was clipped by 1 base and J by 8 bases, with 12 bases between them. CDR3 in DNA: TGTGCCAGCAGCTTAGAGGGCCCCAGAAAGCCCCAGCATTTT. Amino acids: CASSLEGPRKPQHF.

The chain links TRBV7-9 to TRBJ1-2, with D possibly TRBD1 on 6 matching bases. The germline CDR1 and CDR2 sequences are SEHNR and FQNEAQ (reference sequence). There are 15 residues in the CDR3. Trimming cost V 2 bases and J 1 base, with 11 bases left between them. In nucleotides, the CDR3 is TGTGCCAGCAGCTTAACTAGACAGGATAACTATGGCTACACCTTC. Its translation is CASSLTRQDNYGYTF.

The chain couples TRBV5-4 to TRBJ2-3, with 9 nucleotides matching TRBD1. This CDR3 has 15 residues. Germline CDR1 is SGHNT and CDR2 is YYREEE (reference sequence). Trimming removed 3 bases from V and 4 bases from J; junction bases left unmatched: 6. As DNA, the CDR3 is TGTGCCAGCAGCTCCTCCGGGACAGGGTCAGATACGCAGTATTTT. Its protein is CASSSSGTGSDTQYF.